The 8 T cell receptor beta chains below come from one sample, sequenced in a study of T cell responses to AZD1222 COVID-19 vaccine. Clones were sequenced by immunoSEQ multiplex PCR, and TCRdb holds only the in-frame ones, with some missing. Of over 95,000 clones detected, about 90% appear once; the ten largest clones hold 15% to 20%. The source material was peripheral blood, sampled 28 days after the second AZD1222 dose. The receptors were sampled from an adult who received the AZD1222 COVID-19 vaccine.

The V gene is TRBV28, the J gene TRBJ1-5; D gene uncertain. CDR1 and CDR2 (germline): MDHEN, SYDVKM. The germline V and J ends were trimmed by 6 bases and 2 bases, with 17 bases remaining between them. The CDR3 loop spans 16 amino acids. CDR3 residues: CASRPPSREGNQPQHF. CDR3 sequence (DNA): TGTGCCAGCAGACCCCCGTCTAGGGAAGGCAATCAGCCCCAGCATTTT.

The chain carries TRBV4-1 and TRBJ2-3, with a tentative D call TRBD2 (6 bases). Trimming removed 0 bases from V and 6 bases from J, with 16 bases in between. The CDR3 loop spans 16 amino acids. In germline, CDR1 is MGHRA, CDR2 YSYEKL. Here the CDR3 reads CASSQDPGEYRDTQYF. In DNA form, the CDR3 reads TGCGCCAGCAGCCAAGACCCGGGGGAGTATAGGGATACGCAGTATTTT.

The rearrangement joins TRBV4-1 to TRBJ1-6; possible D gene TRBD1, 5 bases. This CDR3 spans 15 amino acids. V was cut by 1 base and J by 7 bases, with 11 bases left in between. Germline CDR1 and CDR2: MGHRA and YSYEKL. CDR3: CASSQVGVSNSPLHF. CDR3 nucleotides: TGCGCCAGCAGCCAAGTAGGGGTTAGCAATTCACCCCTCCACTTT.

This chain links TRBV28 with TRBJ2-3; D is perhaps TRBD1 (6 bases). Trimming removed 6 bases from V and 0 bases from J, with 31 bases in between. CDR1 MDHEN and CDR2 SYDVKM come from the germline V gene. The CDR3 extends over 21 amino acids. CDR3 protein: CASRARGRQLLPGQSTDTQYF. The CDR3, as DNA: TGTGCCAGCAGGGCCCGGGGCCGCCAGCTACTCCCGGGACAAAGCACAGATACGCAGTATTTT.

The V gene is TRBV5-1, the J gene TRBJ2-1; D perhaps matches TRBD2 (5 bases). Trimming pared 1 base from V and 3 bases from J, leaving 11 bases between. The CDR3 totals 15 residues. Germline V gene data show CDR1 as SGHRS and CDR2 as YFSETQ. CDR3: CASSLRRVYYNEQFF. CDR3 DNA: TGCGCCAGCAGCTTGCGGCGGGTGTACTACAATGAGCAGTTCTTC.

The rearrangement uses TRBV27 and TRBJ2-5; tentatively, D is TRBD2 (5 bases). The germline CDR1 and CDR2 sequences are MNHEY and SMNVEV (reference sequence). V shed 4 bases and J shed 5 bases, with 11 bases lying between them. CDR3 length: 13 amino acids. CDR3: CASSWRPRETQYF. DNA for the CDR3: TGTGCCAGCAGTTGGAGGCCGCGGGAGACCCAGTACTTC.

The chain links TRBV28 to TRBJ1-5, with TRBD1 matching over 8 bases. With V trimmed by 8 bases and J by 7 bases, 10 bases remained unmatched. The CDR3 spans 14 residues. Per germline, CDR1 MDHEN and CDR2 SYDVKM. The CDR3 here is CASGKTGVHQPQHF. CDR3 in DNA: TGTGCCAGCGGCAAGACAGGGGTTCACCAGCCCCAGCATTTT.

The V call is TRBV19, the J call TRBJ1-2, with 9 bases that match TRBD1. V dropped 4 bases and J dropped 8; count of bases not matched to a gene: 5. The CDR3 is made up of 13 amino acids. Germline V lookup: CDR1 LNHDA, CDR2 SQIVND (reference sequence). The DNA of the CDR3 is TGTGCCAGTAGTAGGGACAGGGAAGAAGGCTACACCTTC. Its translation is CASSRDREEGYTF.